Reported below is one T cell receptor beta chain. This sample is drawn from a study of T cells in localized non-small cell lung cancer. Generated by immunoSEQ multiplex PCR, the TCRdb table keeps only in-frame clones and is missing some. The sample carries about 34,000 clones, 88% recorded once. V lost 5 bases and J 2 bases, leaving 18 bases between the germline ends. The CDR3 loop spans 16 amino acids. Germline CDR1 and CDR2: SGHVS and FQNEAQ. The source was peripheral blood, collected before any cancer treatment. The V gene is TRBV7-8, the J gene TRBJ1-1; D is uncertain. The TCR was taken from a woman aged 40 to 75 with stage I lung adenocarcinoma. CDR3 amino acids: CASSPMVGDYNTEAFF. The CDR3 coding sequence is TGTGCCAGCAGCCCTATGGTTGGGGATTACAACACTGAAGCTTTCTTT.